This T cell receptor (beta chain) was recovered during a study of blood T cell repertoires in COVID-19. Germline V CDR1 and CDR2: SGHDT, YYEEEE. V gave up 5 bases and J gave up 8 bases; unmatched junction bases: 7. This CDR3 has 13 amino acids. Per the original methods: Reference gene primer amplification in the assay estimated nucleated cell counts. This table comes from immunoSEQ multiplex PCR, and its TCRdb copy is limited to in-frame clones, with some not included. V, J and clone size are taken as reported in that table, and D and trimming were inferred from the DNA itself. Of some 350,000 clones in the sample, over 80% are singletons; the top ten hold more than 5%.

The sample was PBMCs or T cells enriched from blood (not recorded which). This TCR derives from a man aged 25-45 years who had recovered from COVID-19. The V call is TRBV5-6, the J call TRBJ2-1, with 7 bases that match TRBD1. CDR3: CASSRQGSYEQFF. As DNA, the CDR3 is TGTGCCAGCAGTAGACAGGGATCATATGAGCAGTTCTTC.